The next 26 T cell receptor beta chains were all read from a single sample in a study of T cell clones after liver transplantation. Assay: immunoSEQ multiplex PCR; the TCRdb copy retains only in-frame clones and omits some. The sample holds 7,500 to 9,500 clones, roughly 80% seen once. The input for sequencing was CD8+ T cells from blood, taken before liver transplant. The receptors come from a human donor who received a liver transplant.

V is TRBV27 and J is TRBJ2-1; TRBD2 agrees at 10 bases. This CDR3 spans 15 amino acids. Germline loops: CDR1 MNHEY, CDR2 SMNVEV (reference sequence). Trimming cost V 3 bases and J 9 bases; bases outside gene matches: 8. CDR3 bases: TGTGCCAGCAGTTTTTCCGGGACTAGCGTCGTTGAGCAGTTCTTC. Encoded protein: CASSFSGTSVVEQFF.

The chain uses TRBV4-2 and TRBJ2-3; 7 bases are shared with TRBD1. Germline CDR1 LGHNA, CDR2 YNFKEQ. The CDR3 has 19 amino acids. Trimming took 5 bases from V and 1 from J; bases not matched to a gene: 18. The CDR3 DNA reads as TGTGCCAGCAGCGGACACCCCGGGACAGTCGAAGGAGGCACAGATACGCAGTATTTT. The encoded protein is CASSGHPGTVEGGTDTQYF.

V is TRBV28 and J is TRBJ1-1, with a possible D match to TRBD1 (5 bases). Germline V gene lookup returns CDR1 MDHEN and CDR2 SYDVKM. The V end was cut by 1 base, the J end by 0 bases, with 9 bases between. CDR3 length: 15 residues. CDR3 protein: CASSLSYRMNTEAFF. CDR3 coding DNA: TGTGCCAGCAGTTTATCTTACAGGATGAACACTGAAGCTTTCTTT. The full variable domain, its missing parts supplied by reference TRBV28 and TRBJ1-1, is DVKVTQSSRYLVKRTGEKVFLECVQDMDHENMFWYRQDPGLGLRLIYFSYDVKMKEKGDIPEGYSVSREKKERFSLILESASTNQTSMYLCASSLSYRMNTEAFFGQGTRLTVV.

This chain links TRBV27 with TRBJ1-2; tentatively, D is TRBD1 (5 bases). The CDR3 runs 16 residues. CDR1 is MNHEY and CDR2 is SMNVEV in the germline V gene (reference sequence). V was shortened by 3 bases and J by 3 bases, with 17 bases between the two germline ends. CDR3 in amino acids: CASSFSGVIEDYGYTF. The CDR3 coding sequence is TGTGCCAGCAGTTTCTCGGGGGTCATAGAGGACTATGGCTACACCTTC.

The V gene is TRBV7-8, the J gene TRBJ2-3; 11 bases map to TRBD2. The CDR3 extends over 17 amino acids. V shed 1 base and J 4 bases; nucleotides not matched to a gene: 7. Germline loops: CDR1 SGHVS, CDR2 FQNEAQ. Here the CDR3 reads CASSLGGSGGAPDTQYF. CDR3 bases: TGTGCCAGCAGCTTAGGGGGTAGCGGGGGGGCCCCAGATACGCAGTATTTT.

This clone was found a few times. The J gene is TRBJ1-1, the V gene TRBV27, with a possible D match to TRBD1 (5 bases). The CDR3 has 14 residues. V was shortened by 3 bases and J by 4 bases, with 12 bases between the two germline ends. Per the germline V gene, CDR1 is MNHEY and CDR2 is SMNVEV (reference sequence). In nucleotides, the CDR3 is TGTGCCAGCAGTTTCATCGGGGGAAGCACTGAAGCTTTCTTT. It is translated as CASSFIGGSTEAFF.

The V call is TRBV7-6, the J call TRBJ2-1, with 9 bases fitting TRBD1. With 1 base clipped from V and 0 bases from J, the junction kept 4 bases outside the gene matches. The V gene's germline CDR1 is SGHVS and CDR2 FNYEAQ. The CDR3 is 17 amino acids. CDR3 protein: CASSLGTGASSYNEQFF. The CDR3 region has the DNA TGTGCCAGCAGCTTAGGGACAGGGGCCAGCTCCTACAATGAGCAGTTCTTC.

The CDR3 reads CASSLYRGGNEQFF. Here the CDR3 DNA reads TGTGCCAGCAGCTTATACAGGGGCGGCAATGAGCAGTTCTTC. The chain uses TRBV7-2 and TRBJ2-1, with 7 bases identical to TRBD1. The V gene's germline CDR1 is SGHTA and CDR2 FQGNSA. The CDR3 spans 14 residues. J gave up 6 bases and V 2 bases, and 4 bases lay outside the gene matches.

The J gene is TRBJ2-3, the V gene TRBV27; no reliable D call. Trimming took off 5 bases at V and 2 bases at J, with 11 bases between the two ends. Germline CDR1 and CDR2: MNHEY and SMNVEV (reference sequence). The CDR3 is 14 residues long. CDR3 nucleotide sequence: TGTGCCAGCAGTATCGGGTTTTTCACAGATACGCAGTATTTT. Residues: CASSIGFFTDTQYF.

This clone was counted between two and nine times. V usage is TRBV6-1 and J usage is TRBJ2-7; 8 bases align to TRBD1. The V gene's germline CDR1 is MNHNS and CDR2 SASEGT. V was pared by 4 bases and J by 3 bases, with 5 bases of the junction left unmatched. CDR3 length equals 14 residues. The CDR3 loop is CASSGGQAVYEQYF. DNA of the CDR3: TGTGCCAGCAGTGGGGGACAGGCTGTCTACGAGCAGTACTTC.

This clone was detected once. The chain couples TRBV29-1 to TRBJ2-3; D call uncertain. V lost 8 bases to trimming and J lost 6 bases, with 12 bases between them. CDR3 length equals 11 residues. Germline CDR1 is SQVTM and CDR2 is ANQGSEA. CDR3 in amino acids: CSPCFRDTQYF. In DNA, the CDR3 is TGCAGCCCGTGCTTCAGGGATACGCAGTATTTT.

The table lists this clone with a count of one. The rearrangement links TRBV10-2 to TRBJ1-2; no firm D call. V was pared by 3 bases and J by 4 bases, with 6 bases between. This CDR3 is built from 12 residues. Germline V gene data show CDR1 as WSHSY and CDR2 as SAAADI. The CDR3 is CASSETVYGYTF. In DNA, the CDR3 is TGCGCCAGCAGTGAAACAGTCTATGGCTACACCTTC.

The chain employs TRBV14 and TRBJ2-7, with TRBD2 matching over 8 bases. Germline values: CDR1 SGHDN, CDR2 FVKESK. This CDR3 has 15 residues. V lost 4 bases to trimming and J lost 4 bases; unmatched junction nucleotides: 9. The CDR3, as DNA: TGTGCCAGCAGCCTCGTAGCGGGATCGCCTTACGAGCAGTACTTC. Encoded protein: CASSLVAGSPYEQYF.

V usage is TRBV7-9 and J usage is TRBJ1-5, with D possibly matching TRBD1 (5 bases). The germline gives CDR1 SEHNR, CDR2 FQNEAQ (reference sequence). V was shortened by 5 bases and J by 2 bases, with 16 bases between the two germline ends. The CDR3 extends over 16 amino acids. This CDR3 reads CASSMTQGWGNQPQHF. CDR3 bases: TGTGCCAGCAGCATGACTCAGGGTTGGGGCAATCAGCCCCAGCATTTT.

CDR3 nucleotides: TGTGCCAGCAGCTACGCCGGGGGGCTGAGCTCCTACGAGCAGTACTTC. Its protein product is CASSYAGGLSSYEQYF. The rearrangement links TRBV11-1 to TRBJ2-7; a possible D gene is TRBD2 (7 bases). The CDR3 covers 16 residues. The germline CDR1 and CDR2 sequences are SGHAT and FQDESV (reference sequence). V lost 4 bases and J lost 0, with 16 bases in between.

The gene calls are TRBV5-4 and TRBJ2-7, with a weak D call TRBD1 (7 bases). CDR1 is SGHNT and CDR2 is YYREEE in the germline V gene (reference sequence). Trimming took 0 bases from V and 3 from J, leaving 13 bases between them. This CDR3 spans 15 amino acids. CDR3 bases: TGTGCCAGCAGCTTGGGGAGGGGGCCTTACTACGAGCAGTACTTC. The encoded protein is CASSLGRGPYYEQYF.

A few counts support this clone. This sequence joins TRBV19 and TRBJ1-5; 7 nucleotides line up with TRBD1. V shed 6 bases and J 5 bases; nucleotides not matched to a gene: 4. This CDR3 has 13 residues. Germline CDR1 is LNHDA and CDR2 is SQIVND (reference sequence). For the CDR3, the DNA is TGTGCCAGTAGGGCCGACAGGGATCAGCCCCAGCATTTT. Amino acids: CASRADRDQPQHF.

The chain employs TRBV27 and TRBJ2-7, with D possibly matching TRBD1 (5 bases). CDR1 and CDR2 from the germline V gene are MNHEY and SMNVEV (reference sequence). Trimming removed 2 bases from V and 1 base from J, with 6 bases in between. CDR3 length: 13 residues. In DNA, the CDR3 is TGTGCCAGCAGTTTAGCAGGGTCCTACGAGCAGTACTTC. It codes for CASSLAGSYEQYF.

The chain couples TRBV11-2 to TRBJ2-7; TRBD1 might be the D (6 bases). Between the trimmed V and J ends, which lost 2 bases and 4 bases, there was a span of 12 bases. The CDR3 is 14 residues long. CDR1 and CDR2 from the germline V gene are SGHAT and FQNNGV. The CDR3 spells CASSLSSGQYEQYF. The CDR3 coding sequence is TGTGCCAGCAGCTTATCAAGCGGACAGTACGAGCAGTACTTC.

This chain connects TRBV27 to TRBJ2-6, with D unclear. V lost 10 bases to trimming and J lost 3 bases, with 4 bases between them. Germline V gives CDR1 MNHEY, CDR2 SMNVEV (reference sequence). This CDR3 has 11 residues. The CDR3 loop is CATLGANVLTF. CDR3 DNA sequence: TGTGCCACTCTTGGGGCCAACGTCCTGACTTTC.

The chain uses TRBV11-2 and TRBJ2-3; maybe TRBD1 (5 bases). The germline V and J ends were trimmed by 8 bases and 2 bases, with 11 bases remaining between them. The germline gives CDR1 SGHAT, CDR2 FQNNGV. The CDR3 contains 13 residues. CDR3 sequence (DNA): TGTGCCAGCTCACCCAGGGACACAGATACGCAGTATTTT. Translated: CASSPRDTDTQYF.

This clone was counted between two and nine times. The chain recombines TRBV6-5 with TRBJ2-7; 10 bases align to TRBD2. This CDR3 is built from 16 residues. Germline loops: CDR1 MNHEY, CDR2 SVGAGI. V lost 3 bases, J lost 5 bases, and 10 bases stayed unmatched. CDR3 sequence (DNA): TGTGCCAGCAGTTATAGCGGGGGGCAGGCTGTACACGAGCAGTACTTC. Encoded protein: CASSYSGGQAVHEQYF.

The V call is TRBV6-1, the J call TRBJ1-1, with 8 bases identical to TRBD1. The CDR3 is 18 amino acids. From germline, CDR1 is MNHNS and CDR2 SASEGT. V dropped 1 base and J dropped 0; count of bases not matched to a gene: 10. CDR3 in DNA: TGTGCCAGCAGTGAAGATCGGGACAGGAGGATGGTGAACACTGAAGCTTTCTTT. Translating it yields CASSEDRDRRMVNTEAFF.

With respect to this clone: Germline is not matched at one junction end, which may reflect a read error. The sample carries other DNA sequences with the same CDR3. This sequence joins TRBV7-9 and TRBJ2-7; 7 bases are a match to TRBD1. CDR1 and CDR2 (germline): SEHNR, FQNEAQ (reference sequence). The CDR3 has 16 amino acids. The CDR3 nucleotides are TGTGCCAGCAGCTTAGTAAAAGGGGGCTTTACCTACGAGCAATACTTC. Its protein is CASSLVKGGFTYEQYF.

The chain is built from TRBV7-9 and TRBJ1-3; 9 positions agree with TRBD1. This CDR3 spans 16 amino acids. Trimming at V came to 1 base and at J to 3 bases, leaving 4 bases not matched to a gene. Germline lookup yields CDR1 SEHNR and CDR2 FQNEAQ (reference sequence). This chain's CDR3 is CASSLEGQGYGNTIYF. The CDR3 DNA follows: TGTGCCAGCAGCTTAGAGGGACAGGGTTATGGAAACACCATATATTTT.

This rearrangement joins TRBV6-5 to TRBJ1-1, with D perhaps matching TRBD1 (5 bases). The CDR3 is 16 amino acids. Germline CDR1 reads MNHEY; CDR2 reads SVGAGI. V was clipped by 0 bases and J by 1 base, with 12 bases between them. The CDR3 DNA sequence: TGTGCCAGCAGTTACTCCCGGGGGGGGACGAACACTGAAGCTTTCTTT. Residues: CASSYSRGGTNTEAFF.